The 32 T cell receptor beta chains below all came from one sample that was sequenced in a study of control samples from healthy donors and cancer patients. TCRdb keeps only in-frame clones here, not all; method: immunoSEQ multiplex PCR. The sample lists tens of thousands of clones, 90% to 95% occurring once. The sequencing input was blood. The receptors stem from a man aged 55-75 years in good health.

The chain recombines TRBV11-2 with TRBJ2-1; D ambiguous. Trimming left V 7 bases short and J 5 bases short, with 15 bases between. The CDR3 is 14 residues long. Germline assignment: CDR1 SGHAT and CDR2 FQNNGV. CDR3 nucleotides: TGTGCCAGCACCTTGATATACAGCGACAATGAGCAGTTCTTC. Translated, it gives CASTLIYSDNEQFF.

In DNA, the CDR3 is TGTGCCAGGAGGAGGCGGGAATACTACGAGCAGTACTTC. Translation gives CARRRREYYEQYF. The chain links TRBV11-3 to TRBJ2-7; possibly TRBD2 for D (6 bases). The germline V gene encodes CDR1 SGHNT and CDR2 YENEEA. Between the trimmed V and J ends, which lost 9 bases and 3 bases, there was a span of 15 bases. The CDR3 has 13 amino acids.

CDR3 sequence: CASSEGTTNNEQFF. The CDR3 DNA reads as TGTGCCAGCAGTGAAGGGACGACTAACAATGAGCAGTTCTTC. The gene calls are TRBV6-4 and TRBJ2-1; D is perhaps TRBD1 or TRBD2 (5 bases each). The CDR3 consists of 14 residues. Trimming took off 3 bases at V and 5 bases at J, with 11 bases between the two ends. Germline loops: CDR1 MRHNA, CDR2 SNTAGT.

CDR3 loop: CASSPGGTEAFF. CDR3 nucleotides: TGTGCCAGCAGTCCCGGGGGCACTGAAGCTTTCTTT. J is TRBJ1-1 and V is TRBV11-2; the D gene is possibly TRBD1 (5 bases). The V gene lost 6 bases and the J gene lost 4 bases, with 9 bases spanning the gap. This CDR3 region has 12 residues. Germline loops: CDR1 SGHAT, CDR2 FQNNGV.

The J gene is TRBJ2-1, the V gene TRBV10-3; no definite D call. V lost 3 bases, J lost 8 bases, and 8 bases lay in between. The CDR3 has 12 amino acids. In germline, CDR1 is ENHRY, CDR2 SYGVKD. CDR3 DNA: TGTGCCATCAGTGAAAGTGTCTATGAGCAGTTCTTC. This encodes CAISESVYEQFF.

This sequence joins TRBV18 and TRBJ2-7; D ambiguous. V lost 3 bases and J lost 4, with 13 bases in between. This CDR3 comprises 14 residues. CDR1 and CDR2 (germline): KGHSH, LQKENI. CDR3 nucleotides: TGTGCCAGCTCACCCTTCGACCTGGGGTACGAGCAGTACTTC. Protein sequence: CASSPFDLGYEQYF.

V is TRBV5-1 and J is TRBJ2-7, with 9 positions matching TRBD1. The length of the CDR3 is 13 residues. Germline CDR1 SGHRS, CDR2 YFSETQ. With V trimmed by 3 bases and J by 6 bases, 4 bases remained unmatched. The CDR3 sequence is CASSWGQGGEQYF. CDR3 sequence (DNA): TGCGCCAGCAGCTGGGGACAGGGTGGCGAGCAGTACTTC.

The gene calls are TRBV10-3 and TRBJ2-5; D may match TRBD1 or TRBD2 (5 bases each). The CDR3 loop spans 12 amino acids. Germline V CDR1 and CDR2: ENHRY, SYGVKD. V was shortened by 6 bases and J by 5 bases, with 10 bases between the two germline ends. The CDR3 loop is CAIRGAGETQYF. The CDR3 DNA is TGTGCCATCAGAGGGGCGGGTGAGACCCAGTACTTC.

The chain carries TRBV5-8 and TRBJ2-7; D may correspond to TRBD1 or TRBD2 (5 bases each). CDR3 size: 16 residues. In germline, CDR1 is SGHTS, CDR2 YDEGEE. Trimming shortened V by 5 bases and J by 3 bases, and 21 bases separated the two germline ends. The CDR3 reads CASSNLSGTPLYEQYF. CDR3 in DNA: TGTGCCAGCAGTAATTTATCCGGGACGCCACTCTACGAGCAGTACTTC.

V is TRBV5-8 and J is TRBJ1-2, with TRBD1 as a possible D gene (5 bases). The germline V gene encodes CDR1 SGHTS and CDR2 YDEGEE. The V gene lost 3 bases and the J gene lost 7 bases, with 19 bases spanning the gap. The CDR3 runs to 15 residues. The CDR3: CASSYETAGLRGYTF. As DNA, the CDR3 is TGTGCCAGCAGCTACGAAACAGCGGGGCTTCGTGGCTACACCTTC.

The chain couples TRBV5-4 to TRBJ1-4; 11 bases align to TRBD1. The V segment lost 4 bases and the J segment 8 bases; nucleotides outside the gene matches: 10. Germline assignment: CDR1 SGHNT and CDR2 YYREEE (reference sequence). The CDR3 extends over 16 amino acids. The CDR3 sequence: CASSPDRGRLEEKLFF. The CDR3 DNA reads as TGTGCCAGCAGCCCGGACAGGGGGCGGCTAGAGGAAAAACTGTTTTTT.

The genes are TRBV29-1 and TRBJ1-2; 7 positions agree with TRBD1. The CDR3 has 13 amino acids. CDR1 and CDR2 from the germline V gene are SQVTM and ANQGSEA. Trimming at V came to 3 bases and at J to 5 bases, leaving 6 bases not matched to a gene. CDR3 DNA: TGCAGCGTTGACGCCGGGACAGTTTATGGCTACACCTTC. This gives the protein CSVDAGTVYGYTF.

The rearrangement uses TRBV13 and TRBJ1-5; a possible D gene is TRBD1 (5 bases). The CDR3 runs 15 residues. Between the trimmed V and J ends, which lost 5 bases and 1 base, there was a span of 12 bases. The V gene's germline CDR1 is PRHDT and CDR2 FYEKMQ (reference sequence). The CDR3 sequence: CASSTRDESNQPQHF. CDR3 in DNA: TGTGCCAGCAGCACCCGGGACGAAAGCAATCAGCCCCAGCATTTT.

The V and J genes are TRBV30 and TRBJ2-7; D ambiguous. Between the trimmed V and J ends, which lost 2 bases and 4 bases, there was a span of 15 bases. Per germline, CDR1 GTSNPN and CDR2 SVGIG (reference sequence). This CDR3 has 14 residues. The CDR3 DNA sequence: TGTGCCTGGAGTATGGTTCCGTCCCTTTACGAGCAGTACTTC. Translation gives CAWSMVPSLYEQYF.

The chain carries TRBV12-3 or TRBV12-4 and TRBJ2-2, with unresolved D. The V gene lost 4 bases and the J gene lost 3 bases, with 3 bases spanning the gap. The CDR3 has 12 amino acids. The CDR3, as DNA: TGTGCCAGCAGTTCTTACACCGGGGAGCTGTTTTTT. It codes for CASSSYTGELFF.

This clone was seen just once. The chain recombines TRBV2 with TRBJ2-3, with 7 nucleotides matching TRBD2. Looked up from germline, CDR1 is SNHLY and CDR2 is FYNNEI. The CDR3 sequence is 15 residues long. The junction had 13 bases not matched to a gene; V was cut back by 10 bases and J by 3 bases. CDR3 sequence: CATIEKGGRTDTQYF. The CDR3 DNA follows: TGTGCCACCATCGAAAAAGGCGGGAGAACAGATACGCAGTATTTT.

The rearrangement joins TRBV13 to TRBJ2-7; the D gene is possibly TRBD2 (5 bases). V was pared by 3 bases and J by 4 bases, with 16 bases between. Germline V lookup: CDR1 PRHDT, CDR2 FYEKMQ (reference sequence). The CDR3 covers 15 residues. The CDR3 nucleotides are TGTGCCAGCAGCTTGCGGACTTTTACCCTTTACGAGCAGTACTTC. Translation gives CASSLRTFTLYEQYF.

The genes are TRBV5-1 and TRBJ2-7; 8 bases are a match to TRBD2. Germline lookup yields CDR1 SGHRS and CDR2 YFSETQ. CDR3 length equals 13 residues. Trimming took 4 bases from V and 2 from J; bases not matched to a gene: 2. This CDR3 is CASSTSGAYEQYF. The CDR3 nucleotides are TGCGCCAGCAGCACTAGCGGAGCCTACGAGCAGTACTTC.

This clone has a handful of counts. The V gene is TRBV6-6, the J gene TRBJ2-3, with D possibly being TRBD1 (6 bases). The CDR3 spans 16 residues. Trimming removed 6 bases from V and 4 bases from J, with 20 bases in between. Germline assignment: CDR1 MNHNY and CDR2 SVGAGI (reference sequence). The CDR3 nucleotides read TGTGCCAGCAGGCGACAGGATTCGACCCTCGCAGATACGCAGTATTTT. This codes for CASRRQDSTLADTQYF.

The chain joins TRBV7-9 to TRBJ2-7, with 11 bases matching TRBD1. V lost 0 bases and J lost 3; bases outside the gene matches: 1. From germline, CDR1 is SEHNR and CDR2 FQNEAQ (reference sequence). The CDR3 runs 15 residues. For the CDR3, the DNA is TGTGCCAGCAGCTTAGCCGGGACAGGGGGCTACGAGCAGTACTTC. Amino acids: CASSLAGTGGYEQYF.

This chain connects TRBV6-6 to TRBJ2-7; weak D call: TRBD2 (6 bases). CDR1 MNHNY and CDR2 SVGAGI come from the germline V gene (reference sequence). CDR3 length equals 16 residues. The V end was cut by 2 bases, the J end by 4 bases, with 18 bases between. The CDR3 loop is CASSYDPGLLYYEQYF. CDR3 coding DNA: TGTGCCAGCAGTTACGACCCGGGACTCCTGTATTACGAGCAGTACTTC.

This clone was found a few times. The chain employs TRBV6-5 and TRBJ1-1; D ambiguous. Per germline, CDR1 MNHEY and CDR2 SVGAGI. V was shortened by 6 bases and J by 8 bases, with 16 bases between the two germline ends. This CDR3 is 13 amino acids long. CDR3 loop: CASSLEVGPEAFF. The CDR3, as DNA: TGTGCCAGCAGCCTCGAAGTAGGCCCCGAAGCTTTCTTT.

V usage is TRBV9 and J usage is TRBJ2-3; 9 bases match TRBD2. The germline V gene has CDR1 SGDLS and CDR2 YYNGEE. The junction had 8 bases not matched to a gene; V was cut back by 1 base and J by 2 bases. CDR3 length equals 17 residues. CDR3 coding DNA: TGTGCCAGCAGCGTACTAGCGGGACGACCCATCACAGATACGCAGTATTTT. It encodes CASSVLAGRPITDTQYF.

The V call is TRBV3-1 (or the pseudogene TRBV3-2), the J call TRBJ2-7, with 10 bases fitting TRBD2. CDR3 length equals 15 residues. The junction had 11 bases not matched to a gene; V was cut back by 7 bases and J by 5 bases. Germline V CDR1 and CDR2: LGHDT, YNNKEL (reference sequence). CDR3 protein: CASTTSGTSAHEQYF. The CDR3 nucleotides read TGTGCCAGCACCACCAGCGGGACTAGCGCACACGAGCAGTACTTC.

The chain uses TRBV2 and TRBJ1-2; TRBD1 might be the D (5 bases). V lost 0 bases, J lost 8 bases, and 10 bases lay in between. This CDR3 is 13 amino acids long. CDR1 and CDR2 from the germline V gene are SNHLY and FYNNEI. In DNA, the CDR3 is TGTGCCAGCAGTGAAGCCTGGCAGGGCGGCTACACCTTC. It specifies CASSEAWQGGYTF. Combining the CDR3 with reference TRBV2 and TRBJ1-2 gives the whole variable domain EPEVTQTPSHQVTQMGQEVILRCVPISNHLYFYWYRQILGQKVEFLVSFYNNEISEKSEIFDDQFSVERPDGSNFTLKIRSTKLEDSAMYFCASSEAWQGGYTFGSGTRLTVV.

The V gene is TRBV2, the J gene TRBJ2-1; 8 bases are a match to TRBD2. The junction had 11 bases not matched to a gene; V was cut back by 4 bases and J by 9 bases. The CDR3 has 15 residues. Germline V gene data show CDR1 as SNHLY and CDR2 as FYNNEI. The DNA of the CDR3 is TGTGCCAGCAGTGGGATGAGCGGGAGTTCAGGTGAGCAGTTCTTC. Its translation: CASSGMSGSSGEQFF.

This chain links TRBV19 with TRBJ2-5, with 8 bases aligning to TRBD1. V lost 3 bases and J lost 0; bases outside the gene matches: 3. There are 15 residues in the CDR3. Per germline, CDR1 LNHDA and CDR2 SQIVND (reference sequence). The CDR3 spells CASSMLDRDQETQYF. The CDR3 DNA reads as TGTGCCAGTAGTATGCTGGACAGGGACCAAGAGACCCAGTACTTC. Supplemented by reference TRBV19 and TRBJ2-5, the full variable domain reads DGGITQSPKYLFRKEGQNVTLSCEQNLNHDAMYWYRQDPGQGLRLIYYSQIVNDFQKGDIAEGYSVSREKKESFPLTVTSAQKNPTAFYLCASSMLDRDQETQYFGPGTRLLVL.

V is TRBV6-6 and J is TRBJ2-1; a possible D gene is TRBD2 (5 bases). In germline, CDR1 is MNHNY, CDR2 SVGAGI (reference sequence). Trimming took 0 bases from V and 5 from J, leaving 14 bases between them. This CDR3 is built from 16 residues. As DNA, the CDR3 is TGTGCCAGCAGTTACTCGGGATCCGGGGATCACAATGAGCAGTTCTTC. It specifies CASSYSGSGDHNEQFF.

The genes are TRBV14 and TRBJ2-7, with 10 bases that match TRBD2. The trim removed 4 bases at V and 2 bases at J, leaving 8 bases unmatched. The CDR3 has 16 residues. CDR1 SGHDN and CDR2 FVKESK come from the germline V gene. As DNA, the CDR3 is TGTGCCAGCAGCCCCTTGGGAACTAGCGGGACCTACGAGCAGTACTTC. Translated, it gives CASSPLGTSGTYEQYF.

The chain joins TRBV5-1 to TRBJ2-3; 8 positions match TRBD1. This CDR3 contains 13 residues. Germline V gene lookup returns CDR1 SGHRS and CDR2 YFSETQ. The trim removed 7 bases at V and 5 bases at J, leaving 6 bases unmatched. The CDR3 DNA sequence: TGCGCCAGCGGAAGACAGGGGCAAGATACGCAGTATTTT. Residues: CASGRQGQDTQYF.

The genes are TRBV6-6 and TRBJ1-2; 11 bases are shared with TRBD1. The germline gives CDR1 MNHNY, CDR2 SVGAGI (reference sequence). The CDR3 totals 14 residues. After removal of 6 bases from V and 7 bases from J, the junction contained 7 bases not matched to a gene. In DNA form, the CDR3 reads TGTGCCAGCAGCCCAGGGACAGGGGGTGTTGGCTACACCTTC. Translation: CASSPGTGGVGYTF.

The rearrangement links TRBV5-8 to TRBJ2-5; the match to TRBD2 covers 11 bases. The CDR3 length is 15 residues. Germline V lookup: CDR1 SGHTS, CDR2 YDEGEE. Trimming cost V 3 bases and J 2 bases; bases outside gene matches: 3. CDR3 region: CASSSGTSGQETQYF. CDR3 DNA: TGTGCCAGCAGCTCCGGGACTAGCGGACAAGAGACCCAGTACTTC.